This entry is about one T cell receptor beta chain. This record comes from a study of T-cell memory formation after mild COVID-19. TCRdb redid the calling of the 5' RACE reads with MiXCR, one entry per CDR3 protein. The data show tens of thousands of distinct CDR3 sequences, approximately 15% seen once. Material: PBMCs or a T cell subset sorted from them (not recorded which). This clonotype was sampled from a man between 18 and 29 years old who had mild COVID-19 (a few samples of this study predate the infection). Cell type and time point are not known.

The CDR3 loop reads CASSQDRTESTDTQYF. The CDR3 DNA follows: TGCGCCAGCAGCCAAGATAGGACAGAGAGCACAGATACGCAGTATTTT. The V gene is TRBV4-1, the J gene TRBJ2-3, with D possibly being TRBD1 (6 bases). This CDR3 is built from 16 residues. The V and J ends lost 0 bases and 0 bases respectively, with 10 bases between them. Germline V lookup: CDR1 MGHRA, CDR2 YSYEKL.